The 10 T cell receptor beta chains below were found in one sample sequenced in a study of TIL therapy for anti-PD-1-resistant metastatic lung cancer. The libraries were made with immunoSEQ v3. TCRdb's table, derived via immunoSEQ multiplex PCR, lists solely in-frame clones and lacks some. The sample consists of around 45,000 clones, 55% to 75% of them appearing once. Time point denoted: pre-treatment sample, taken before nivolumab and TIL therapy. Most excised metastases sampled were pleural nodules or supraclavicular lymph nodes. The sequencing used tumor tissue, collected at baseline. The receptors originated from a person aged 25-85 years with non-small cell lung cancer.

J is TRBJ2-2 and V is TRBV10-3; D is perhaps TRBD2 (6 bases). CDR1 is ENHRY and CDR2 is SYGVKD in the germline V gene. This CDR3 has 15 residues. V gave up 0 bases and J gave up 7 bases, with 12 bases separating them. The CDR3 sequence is CAISESRGVSGELFF. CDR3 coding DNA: TGTGCCATCAGTGAGTCGCGGGGAGTGAGCGGGGAGCTGTTTTTT.

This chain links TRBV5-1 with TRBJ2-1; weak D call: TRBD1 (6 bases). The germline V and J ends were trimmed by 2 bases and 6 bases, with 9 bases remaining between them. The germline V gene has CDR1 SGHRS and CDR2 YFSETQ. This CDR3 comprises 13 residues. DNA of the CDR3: TGCGCCAGCAGCTTCGGCAGGGGCAATGAGCAGTTCTTC. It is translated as CASSFGRGNEQFF.

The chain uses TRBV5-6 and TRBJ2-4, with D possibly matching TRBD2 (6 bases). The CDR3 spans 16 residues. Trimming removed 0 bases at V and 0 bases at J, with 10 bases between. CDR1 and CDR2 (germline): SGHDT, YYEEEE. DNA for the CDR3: TGTGCCAGCAGCTTGGAGCAGGGACTAGCCAAAAACATTCAGTACTTC. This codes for CASSLEQGLAKNIQYF. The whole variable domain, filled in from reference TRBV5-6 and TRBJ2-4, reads DAGVTQSPTHLIKTRGQQVTLRCSPKSGHDTVSWYQQALGQGPQFIFQYYEEEERQRGNFPDRFSGHQFPNYSSELNVNALLLGDSALYLCASSLEQGLAKNIQYFGAGTRLSVL.

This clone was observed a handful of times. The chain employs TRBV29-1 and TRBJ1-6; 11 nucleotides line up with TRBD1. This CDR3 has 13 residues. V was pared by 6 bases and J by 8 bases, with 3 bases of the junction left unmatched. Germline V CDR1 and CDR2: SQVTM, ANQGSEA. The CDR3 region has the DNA TGCAGCGTCGGGGACAGGGGGGATTCACCCCTCCACTTT. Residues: CSVGDRGDSPLHF.

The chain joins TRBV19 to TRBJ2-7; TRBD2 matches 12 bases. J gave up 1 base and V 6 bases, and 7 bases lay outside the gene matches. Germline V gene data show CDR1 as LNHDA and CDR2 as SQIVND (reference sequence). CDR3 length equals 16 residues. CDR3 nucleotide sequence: TGTGCCAGTAGCGCGGGACTAGCGGGCGGATCCTACGAGCAGTACTTC. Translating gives CASSAGLAGGSYEQYF.

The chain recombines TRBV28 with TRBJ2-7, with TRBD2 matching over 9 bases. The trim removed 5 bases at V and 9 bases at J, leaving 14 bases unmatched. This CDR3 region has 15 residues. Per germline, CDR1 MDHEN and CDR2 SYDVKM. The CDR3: CASSGLAGGYFGQYF. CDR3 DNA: TGTGCCAGCAGTGGCCTTGCGGGGGGGTACTTCGGGCAGTACTTC.

The CDR3 is CASSPGGGWSEAFF. CDR3 DNA sequence: TGTGCCAGCAGCCCCGGTGGGGGGTGGTCTGAAGCTTTCTTT. The V and J genes are TRBV9 and TRBJ1-1; D possibly corresponds to TRBD1 (5 bases). CDR1 SGDLS and CDR2 YYNGEE come from the germline V gene. Trimming stripped 4 bases from V and 6 bases from J, with 16 bases between. CDR3 length equals 14 residues.

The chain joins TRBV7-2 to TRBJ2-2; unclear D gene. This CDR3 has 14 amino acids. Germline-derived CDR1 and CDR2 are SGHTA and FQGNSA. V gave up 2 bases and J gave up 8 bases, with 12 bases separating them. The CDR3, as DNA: TGTGCCAGCAGCTTAACGTTAGCAACAGGGGAGCTGTTTTTT. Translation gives CASSLTLATGELFF.

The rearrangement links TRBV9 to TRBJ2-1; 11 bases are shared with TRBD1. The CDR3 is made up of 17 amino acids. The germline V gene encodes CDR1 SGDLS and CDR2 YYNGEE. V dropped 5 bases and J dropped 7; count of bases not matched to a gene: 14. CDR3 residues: CASSIPRTGGDVNEQFF. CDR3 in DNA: TGTGCCAGCAGTATACCACGGACAGGGGGCGATGTTAATGAGCAGTTCTTC.

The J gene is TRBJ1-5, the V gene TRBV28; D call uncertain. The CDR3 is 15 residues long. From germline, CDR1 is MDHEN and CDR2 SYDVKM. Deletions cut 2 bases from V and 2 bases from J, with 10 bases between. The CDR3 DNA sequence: TGTGCCAGCAGTTTAGAGGATTTCCGCAATCAGCCCCAGCATTTT. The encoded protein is CASSLEDFRNQPQHF.